This is a list of T cell receptor beta chains from one sample in a study of cytomegalovirus exposure and HLA in healthy donors. Libraries were prepared by immunoSEQ multiplex PCR; TCRdb keeps only in-frame clonotypes and omits some of them. The sample records tens of thousands of clones, around 77% being singletons. Sequenced input: PBMCs. The receptors derive from a man younger than 40 in good health and CMV-seronegative. Each CDR3 is given with its conserved first and last residue. D genes are given only for firm matches. Rows may omit the clone size; those that give it use once, few, many or a size class.

len	d_gene	j_gene	abundance	v_gene	CDR3nt	CDR3aa
13	.	TRBJ1-1	.	TRBV6-5	TGTGCCAGCACCTCAACAGGTTCCACTGAAGCTTTCTTT	CASTSTGSTEAFF
12	.	TRBJ2-1	.	TRBV5-6	TGTGCCAGCAGCTCCTACAGGAATGAGCAGTTCTTC	CASSSYRNEQFF
16	.	TRBJ2-3	.	TRBV7-2	TGTGCCAGCAGCTTAGTTAGCACTCTGAGCCGAGATACGCAGTATTTT	CASSLVSTLSRDTQYF
15	TRBD1	TRBJ2-5	.	TRBV7-9	TGTGCCAGCAGCTTAGGATTGACAGGGGGAGAGACCCAGTACTTC	CASSLGLTGGETQYF
17	TRBD1	TRBJ2-7	.	TRBV4-2	TGTGCCAGCAGCCAAGATGTGGGGACAGTTTTCACCTACGAGCAGTACTTC	CASSQDVGTVFTYEQYF
13	.	TRBJ1-1	.	TRBV6-6	TGTGCCAGCGACCACAGGGCCAACACTGAAGCTTTCTTT	CASDHRANTEAFF
15	.	TRBJ1-3	.	TRBV30	TGTGCCTGGAATCCCCCCGGCGGCTCTGGAAACACCATATATTTT	CAWNPPGGSGNTIYF
15	.	TRBJ2-7	.	TRBV19	TGTGCCAGTAGTAGAGGGGGAGTGGAGGTCTACGAGCAGTACTTC	CASSRGGVEVYEQYF
15	.	TRBJ2-3	.	TRBV7-6	TGTGCCAGCAGCTTAGCATCAGTCGGCACAGATACGCAGTATTTT	CASSLASVGTDTQYF
14	.	TRBJ1-6	once	TRBV19	TGTGCCAGTAGTGGGAGCTCCTATAATTCACCCCTCCACTTT	CASSGSSYNSPLHF
14	.	TRBJ1-1	.	TRBV4-2	TGTGCCAGCAGCCAAGTACACAAGAACACTGAAGCTTTCTTT	CASSQVHKNTEAFF
13	.	TRBJ2-1	.	TRBV7-9	TGTGCCAGCAGCTTTGGAGATAACAATGAGCAGTTCTTC	CASSFGDNNEQFF
13	TRBD1	TRBJ2-5	.	TRBV29-1	TGCAGCGGATGGGACAGATCAAGGGAGACCCAGTACTTC	CSGWDRSRETQYF
17	TRBD1	TRBJ2-2	.	TRBV7-6	TGTGCCAGCAGCGCGGGACAGGGGGGTTTAGACACCGGGGAGCTGTTTTTT	CASSAGQGGLDTGELFF
14	.	TRBJ2-7	.	TRBV27	TGTGCCAGCAGTTTATCGGCAGGGACCTACGAGCAGTACTTC	CASSLSAGTYEQYF
15	.	TRBJ1-1	.	TRBV5-6	TGTGCCAGCAGTCGGACAGACCTTTTGAACACTGAAGCTTTCTTT	CASSRTDLLNTEAFF
14	TRBD1	TRBJ1-2	.	TRBV6-5	TGTGCCAGCAGACACGGGACAGGGGGGTATGGCTACACCTTC	CASRHGTGGYGYTF
14	.	TRBJ1-5	.	TRBV9	TGTGCCAGCAGCCCCCCCAGCGTCAATCAGCCCCAGCATTTT	CASSPPSVNQPQHF
16	TRBD2	TRBJ2-1	few	TRBV10-3	TGTGCCATCAGTGACGTAACTAGCGGGAGTACCTATGAGCAGTTCTTC	CAISDVTSGSTYEQFF
17	TRBD2	TRBJ2-5	.	TRBV7-9	TGTGCCAGCAGCTACAGGACTAGCCCTTGGGGGCGAGAGACCCAGTACTTC	CASSYRTSPWGRETQYF
16	TRBD1	TRBJ1-1	.	TRBV9	TGTGCCAGCAGCACCAATGGACAGGAGTTGAACACTGAAGCTTTCTTT	CASSTNGQELNTEAFF
17	.	TRBJ2-7	.	TRBV5-5	TGTGCCAGCAGCCCTACTAAGCCCGGAAGGAATCCCTACGAGCAGTACTTC	CASSPTKPGRNPYEQYF
16	TRBD1	TRBJ1-5	.	TRBV30	TGTGCCTGGAGCACCAACAGGGGGGTGGGCAATCAGCCCCAGCATTTT	CAWSTNRGVGNQPQHF
14	TRBD1	TRBJ1-2	once	TRBV7-9	TGTGCCAGCACCGCCACGAACAGGGGCTATGGCTACACCTTC	CASTATNRGYGYTF